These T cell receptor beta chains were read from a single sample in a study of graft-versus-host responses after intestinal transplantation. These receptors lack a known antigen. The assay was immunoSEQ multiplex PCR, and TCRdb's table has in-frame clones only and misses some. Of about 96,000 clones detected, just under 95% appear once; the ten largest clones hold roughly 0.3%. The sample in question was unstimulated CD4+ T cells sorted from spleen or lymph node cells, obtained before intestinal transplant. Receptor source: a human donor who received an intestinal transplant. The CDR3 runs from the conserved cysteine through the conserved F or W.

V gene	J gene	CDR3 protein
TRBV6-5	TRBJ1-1	CASRSGGAATEAFF
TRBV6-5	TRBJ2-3	CASSYADTQYF
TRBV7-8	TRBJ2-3	CASSSLAGGATDTQYF
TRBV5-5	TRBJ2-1	CASSFVLLTEQFF
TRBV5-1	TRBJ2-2	CASSPRALSVPGELFF
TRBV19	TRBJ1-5	CASSFLFQPQHF
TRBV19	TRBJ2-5	CASSMNHGTSRPQETQYF
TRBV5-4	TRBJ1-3	CASSLAPGTASGNTIYF
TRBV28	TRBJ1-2	CASTRQGTYGYTF
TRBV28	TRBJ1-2	CASSPRGPLPSYGYTF
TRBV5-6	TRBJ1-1	CASSLVRNSEAFF
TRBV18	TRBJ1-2	CASSPQEDWGYTF
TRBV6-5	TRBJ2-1	CASSEGSTNEQFF
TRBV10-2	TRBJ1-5	CASSDIRRTGLEQPQHF
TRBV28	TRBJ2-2	CASSLQLGTSGSANTGELFF
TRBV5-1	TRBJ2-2	CASSFVQGNTGELFF
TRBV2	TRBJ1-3	CASSGQYRGNTIYF
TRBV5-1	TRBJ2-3	CASSSGTSTDTQYF
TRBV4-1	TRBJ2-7	CASSQASGRLHEQYF
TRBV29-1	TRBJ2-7	CSSAAGEGYEQYF
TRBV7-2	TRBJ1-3	CASSSRITATSGNTIYF
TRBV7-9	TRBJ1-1	CASSLVPVNTEAFF
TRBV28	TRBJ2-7	CASNLSGSPYEQYF
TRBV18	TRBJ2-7	CASSPATGSDEQYF
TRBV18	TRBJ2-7	CASSPGQGADEQYF
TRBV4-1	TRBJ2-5	CASGRGKQPRETQYF
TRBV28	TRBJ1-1	CASRAGTVGAFF
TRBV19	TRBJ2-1	CASSIVDFGEGQFF
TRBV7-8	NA	CASSLSPKDEQYF
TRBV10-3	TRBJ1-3	CAISDPSGNTIYF
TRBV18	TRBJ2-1	CASSPGLATYNEQFF
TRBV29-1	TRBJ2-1	CSVLRTNNEQFF
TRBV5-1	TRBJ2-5	CASSPDSWETQYF
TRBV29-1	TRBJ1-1	CSVVGVGTEAFF
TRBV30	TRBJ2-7	CAWSASGTLSYEQYF
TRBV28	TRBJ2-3	CASSSGLTQYF
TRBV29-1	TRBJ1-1	CSVVRNTEAFF
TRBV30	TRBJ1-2	CAWSVGASGIYGYTF
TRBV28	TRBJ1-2	CASSAVYGYTF
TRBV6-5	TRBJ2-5	CASSLESRGRGTQYF
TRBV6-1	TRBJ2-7	CASSLTGGGYEQYF
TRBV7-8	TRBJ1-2	CASSSGQGGGGYTF
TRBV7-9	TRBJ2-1	CASSSGLAGRYNEQFF
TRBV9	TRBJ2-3	CASSVSSGRLKDTQYF
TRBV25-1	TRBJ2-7	CASSDSGSRSEQYF
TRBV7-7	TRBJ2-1	CASSLRDGFNEQFF
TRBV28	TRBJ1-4	CASSLLGRSTNEKLFF
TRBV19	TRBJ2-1	CASTLGTSGSMNEQFF
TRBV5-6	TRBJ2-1	CASSLYGIPYNEQFF
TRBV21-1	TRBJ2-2	CASSTILLAGKNTGELFF
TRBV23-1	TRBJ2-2	CASSLGQGFWSGELFF
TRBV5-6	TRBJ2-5	CASSLKVFGGETQYF
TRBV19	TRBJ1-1	CASSIDTTGPRGEAFF
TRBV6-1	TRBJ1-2	CASSDSYGQAYGYTF
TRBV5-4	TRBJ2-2	CASSLFNELINTGELFF